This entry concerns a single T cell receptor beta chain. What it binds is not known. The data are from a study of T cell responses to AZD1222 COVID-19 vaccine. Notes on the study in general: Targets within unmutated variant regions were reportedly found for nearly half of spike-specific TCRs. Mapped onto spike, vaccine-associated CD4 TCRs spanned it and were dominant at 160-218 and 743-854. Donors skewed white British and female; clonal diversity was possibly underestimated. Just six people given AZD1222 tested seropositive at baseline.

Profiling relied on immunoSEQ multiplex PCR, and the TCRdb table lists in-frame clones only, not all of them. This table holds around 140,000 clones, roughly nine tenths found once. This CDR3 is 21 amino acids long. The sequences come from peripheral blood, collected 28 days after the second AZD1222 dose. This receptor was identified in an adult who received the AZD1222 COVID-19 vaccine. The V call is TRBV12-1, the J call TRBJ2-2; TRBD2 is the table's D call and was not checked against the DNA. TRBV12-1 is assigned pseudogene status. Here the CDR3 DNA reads TGTGCCACCCTAAAACCCAACGGCATTCGGGGGACTTTTACGAACACCGGGGAGCTGTTTTTT. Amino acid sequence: CATLKPNGIRGTFTNTGELFF.